A single TCR beta chain is shown here with its context. These data belong to a study of PD-L1 blockade in urothelial cancer. Overall study: Starting in the mid-2010s, patients were given atezolizumab (1,200 mg intravenously every 3 weeks).

Trimming cost V 4 bases and J 4 bases, with 13 bases left between them. The CDR3 totals 14 residues. Germline V gives CDR1 SEHNR, CDR2 FQNEAQ (reference sequence). The time point is: pretreatment peripheral blood. Only in-frame clones appear in the TCRdb table, and some are missing; sequencing was by immunoSEQ multiplex PCR. Among 90,000 or so clones listed, around 91% were seen once. The chain employs TRBV7-9 and TRBJ1-2; weak D call: TRBD1 (6 bases). The receptor's source is a man aged 55 to 70 with urothelial cancer. Here the sequenced sample was PBMCs, taken around atezolizumab (anti-PD-L1) treatment. CDR3 residues: CASSSGGRSYGYTF. The CDR3 coding sequence is TGTGCCAGCAGCTCGGGGGGCAGAAGCTATGGCTACACCTTC.